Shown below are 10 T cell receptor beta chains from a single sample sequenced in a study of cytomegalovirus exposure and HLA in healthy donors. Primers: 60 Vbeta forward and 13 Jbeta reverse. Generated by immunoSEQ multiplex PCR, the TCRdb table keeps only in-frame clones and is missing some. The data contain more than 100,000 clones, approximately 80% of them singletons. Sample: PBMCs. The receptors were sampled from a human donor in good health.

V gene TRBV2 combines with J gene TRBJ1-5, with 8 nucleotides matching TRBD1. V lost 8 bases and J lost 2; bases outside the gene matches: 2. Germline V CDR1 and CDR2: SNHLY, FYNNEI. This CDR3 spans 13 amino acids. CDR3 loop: CASRGQGNQPQHF. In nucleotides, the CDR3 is TGTGCCAGCCGGGGACAGGGCAATCAGCCCCAGCATTTT.

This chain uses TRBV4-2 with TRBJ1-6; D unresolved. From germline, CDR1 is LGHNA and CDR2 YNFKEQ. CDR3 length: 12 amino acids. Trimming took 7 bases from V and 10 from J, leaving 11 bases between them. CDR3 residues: CASTGGNSPLHF. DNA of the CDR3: TGTGCCAGCACGGGAGGTAACTCACCCCTCCACTTT.

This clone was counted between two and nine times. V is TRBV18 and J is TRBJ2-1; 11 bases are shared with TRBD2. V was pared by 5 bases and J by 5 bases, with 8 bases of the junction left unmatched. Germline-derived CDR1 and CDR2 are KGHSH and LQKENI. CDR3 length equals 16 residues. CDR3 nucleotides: TGTGCCAGCTCATCAAGACCGGGACTAGCGGACAATGAGCAGTTCTTC. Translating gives CASSSRPGLADNEQFF.

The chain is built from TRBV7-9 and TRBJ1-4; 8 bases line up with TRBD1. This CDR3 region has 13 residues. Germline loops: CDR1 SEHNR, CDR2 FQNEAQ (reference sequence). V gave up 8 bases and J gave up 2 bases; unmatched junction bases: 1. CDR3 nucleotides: TGTGCCAGCCGACAGGGGACTAATGAAAAACTGTTTTTT. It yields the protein CASRQGTNEKLFF.

The CDR3 coding sequence is TGTGCCAGCAGCTTTGTGCAGGGGCAGGGGGCCTACGAGCAGTACTTC. It codes for CASSFVQGQGAYEQYF. V and J are TRBV7-2 and TRBJ2-7, with 7 bases lining up with TRBD1. This CDR3 is built from 16 residues. Germline loops: CDR1 SGHTA, CDR2 FQGNSA. The trim removed 3 bases at V and 2 bases at J, leaving 10 bases unmatched. The full variable domain, rest sourced from reference TRBV7-2 and TRBJ2-7, is GAGVSQSPSNKVTEKGKDVELRCDPISGHTALYWYRQSLGQGLEFLIYFQGNSAPDKSGLPSDRFSAERTGGSVSTLTIQRTQQEDSAVYLCASSFVQGQGAYEQYFGPGTRLTVT.

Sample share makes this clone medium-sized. The CDR3 is CASSYLDRDEANTEAFF. The CDR3 coding sequence is TGTGCCAGCAGCTACCTGGACAGGGATGAAGCGAACACTGAAGCTTTCTTT. This rearrangement joins TRBV11-3 to TRBJ1-1, with 8 bases identical to TRBD1. The CDR3 runs to 17 residues. Germline values: CDR1 SGHNT, CDR2 YENEEA. V shed 4 bases and J 1 base; nucleotides not matched to a gene: 11.

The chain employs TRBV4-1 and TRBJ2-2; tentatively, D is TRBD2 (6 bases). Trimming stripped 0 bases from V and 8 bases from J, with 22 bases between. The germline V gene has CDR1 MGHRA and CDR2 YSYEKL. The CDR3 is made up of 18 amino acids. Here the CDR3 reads CASSQDRPPSEMGGELFF. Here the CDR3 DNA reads TGCGCCAGCAGCCAAGATCGTCCGCCTAGCGAGATGGGGGGGGAGCTGTTTTTT.

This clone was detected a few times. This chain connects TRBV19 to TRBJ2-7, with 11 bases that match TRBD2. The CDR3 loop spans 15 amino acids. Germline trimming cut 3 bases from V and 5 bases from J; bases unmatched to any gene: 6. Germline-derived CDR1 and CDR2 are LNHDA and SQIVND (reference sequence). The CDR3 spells CASSILAGGINEQYF. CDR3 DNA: TGTGCCAGTAGTATTCTAGCGGGAGGAATTAACGAGCAGTACTTC.

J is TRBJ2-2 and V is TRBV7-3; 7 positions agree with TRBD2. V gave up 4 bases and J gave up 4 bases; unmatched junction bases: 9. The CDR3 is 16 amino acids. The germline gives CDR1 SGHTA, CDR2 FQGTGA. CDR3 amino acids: CASSYVGGPTTGELFF. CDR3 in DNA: TGTGCCAGCAGCTACGTGGGAGGGCCGACCACCGGGGAGCTGTTTTTT.

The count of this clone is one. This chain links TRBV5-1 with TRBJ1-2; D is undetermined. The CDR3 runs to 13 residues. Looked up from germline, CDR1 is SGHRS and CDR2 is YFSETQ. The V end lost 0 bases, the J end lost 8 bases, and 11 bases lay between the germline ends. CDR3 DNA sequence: TGCGCCAGCAGCTTGGGGCGGGGAGAGGGCTACACCTTC. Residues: CASSLGRGEGYTF. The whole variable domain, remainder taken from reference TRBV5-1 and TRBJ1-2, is KAGVTQTPRYLIKTRGQQVTLSCSPISGHRSVSWYQQTPGQGLQFLFEYFSETQRNKGNFPGRFSGRQFSNSRSEMNVSTLELGDSALYLCASSLGRGEGYTFGSGTRLTVV.